This T cell receptor (beta chain) originates from a study of metastatic and nonmetastatic thyroid tumors. TCRdb re-called clones from the PCR reads using MiXCR. This table has 85,000 to 100,000 clones, about 13% appearing once. J lost 7 bases, V lost 3 bases, and 10 bases had no gene match. The CDR3 covers 15 residues. The germline gives CDR1 SGHDT, CDR2 YYEEEE. All patients were treatment-naive before thyroid surgery. This clone was observed at least ten times. The sample taken for sequencing was blood. The chain has TRBV5-6 and TRBJ1-2; TRBD1 aligns across 9 bases. The sequence was collected from a female donor with papillary thyroid cancer or a benign thyroid nodule (not recorded which). Some clones in this sample may be carry-over from other donors' samples. Here the CDR3 DNA reads TGTGCCAGCAGCTGGTCCGGGACAGGGACCGCTGGCTACACCTTC. As protein: CASSWSGTGTAGYTF.